This record looks at one T cell receptor (beta chain) sequence and its context. The clone's antigen remains unknown. Base qualities are not recorded, but no much larger clone differs from it by a single base. The time point tag for this specimen amounts to: baseline before first vaccination. Vaccinee samples came from UK trials COV001 and COV002, including a single-blind randomized controlled phase 2/3 trial of AZD1222 (ChAdOx1 nCoV-19) in healthy adults. For TCRbeta chain sequencing, PBMC samples were collected from trial participants at day 0 and at day 28 after the second dose. The CDR3 regions of human TCRbeta chains were analyzed by immunosequencing. Per the source publication's procedure: Repertoire TCRs were matched against a reference library of SARS-CoV-2-specific TCRs generated with the MIRA antigen-specificity platform. Breadth was defined as the fraction of unique TCRs that were SARS-CoV-2-associated. Depth was defined as the fraction of total T cells that were SARS-CoV-2-associated. Using the MIRA data, every spike-specific TCR was mapped to the spike region that the TCR reacted to and assigned to either a CD4 or a CD8 class. Log10-transformed breadth and depth values were compared by one-way ANOVA with Sidak's multiple comparisons tests. In TCRdb, the immuneACCESS table is reduced to in-frame sequences with V and J assigned. These tables do not hold every clone; where another copy was compared, an unresolved V gene accounts for under half, and the others remain unexplained. V, J and clone size are those of that table, while D and trimming were read from the DNA. For this sample the table gives 90,000 to 120,000 clones, of which 75% to 90% were detected only once. The ten largest clones capture around 4.5% of the sample.

Relative to germline, V is 4 bases shorter and J is 5 bases shorter, with 12 bases between their ends. The germline V gene sets CDR1 to SGHDT and CDR2 to YYEEEE. There are 13 amino acids in the CDR3, from cysteine to phenylalanine inclusive. Just CDR3 DNA is preserved here, 39 bases in frame from base 1. The data stem from a study of T cell responses to AZD1222 COVID-19 vaccine listed by TCRdb under 2021. Study-level background: AZD1222 recipients given second doses at about 4 weeks or at about 12 weeks were pooled, since spike-specific TCR depth and breadth were not found to differ between the two schedules. A total of 240 or so trial participants underwent TCR sequencing, of whom around 210 had received two doses of AZD1222 and some 25 had received two doses of the MenACWY control vaccine. Trial participants were enrolled by age into 18-55, 56-69 and 70-plus year subgroups, with approximately 150, 28 and 58 TCR-sequenced participants respectively. What the authors observed across the whole study: Conclusions about previously exposed vaccinees are limited because only a handful of AZD1222 recipients were SARS-CoV-2 seropositive at baseline. Reportedly, close to half of the unique spike-specific TCRs recognized epitopes lying outside the regions that are mutated in the B.1.351 and B.1.1.7 variants. Participants were mostly white British, with more females than males. The authors suggested clonal diversity may have been underestimated. Because no day 14 peak-response samples were available, repertoires were characterized only after the peak T cell response. In the small 56-69-year group, the increase in depth fell short of significance, most likely because of low power. A significant rise in spike-specific TCR breadth and depth was observed after two AZD1222 doses relative to day 0 and relative to MenACWY recipients. The whole spike protein was spanned by vaccine-associated CD4 TCRs, and dominant responses were seen in regions 160-218 and 743-854.

The source material was peripheral blood, sampled on day 0 of AZD1222 vaccination. The V and J segments used are TRBV5-6 and TRBJ2-5; a tentative D match to TRBD2 spans 6 bases. The sequence came from an adult in good health. The sequenced DNA is TGTGCCAGCAGCGGGAGGATGGGGGAGACCCAGTACTTC. Its translation is CASSGRMGETQYF.